This TCR beta chain appears in the sequencing data of a study of beta chain features in type 1 diabetes. Study overall: Patients looked much like healthy donors when it came to age, gender and cell yields.

The isolated RNA, all of it, was reverse transcribed, so expressed TCRB transcripts were what got sequenced. Profiling relied on immunoSEQ multiplex PCR, and the TCRdb table lists in-frame clones only, not all of them. Here the sample spans a few hundred thousand clones, around 10% being singletons. As for this clone: Its target is not known.

Every participating donor gave one draw, a heparinised blood sample averaging about 110 mL. Sorted populations all exceeded 95% purity. General study results and limits: Among all four CD4+ subsets, Type 1 diabetes patients had TCRB CDR3s that were moderately but significantly shorter.

This TCR came from a young man with type 1 diabetes. The source material was central memory CD4+ T cells from blood.

CDR3 DNA sequence: TGTGCCAGCAGCTTGGTGGGCAGGGTGGACCCTGAAGCTTTCTTT. Translated: CASSLVGRVDPEAFF. The chain uses TRBV5-6 and TRBJ1-1; a possible D gene is TRBD1 (5 bases). The CDR3 is made up of 15 amino acids. The V end lost 0 bases, the J end lost 6 bases, and 15 bases lay between the germline ends. Germline V lookup: CDR1 SGHDT, CDR2 YYEEEE.